The 4 T cell receptor beta chains in this list originate from one sample, sequenced in a study of T cell changes during pregnancy in multiple sclerosis. Method: immunoSEQ multiplex PCR; TCRdb's copy keeps in-frame clones and lacks some. The sample comprises under 30,000 clones, around nine tenths of which are singletons, and under 1.4% rests with the top ten. The material was CD4+ T cells from peripheral blood mononuclear cells, obtained in the first trimester of pregnancy. Every receptor here comes from a female donor in good health, enrolled as a control in a pregnancy study.

The chain carries TRBV5-5 and TRBJ2-3; maybe TRBD2 (7 bases). Trimming took 5 bases from V and 12 from J, leaving 16 bases between them. Germline assignment: CDR1 SGHKS and CDR2 YYEKEE (reference sequence). CDR3 length: 12 residues. CDR3 DNA: TGTGCCAGCAGTTCCCCGGGGGGCAGTCAGTATTTT. It codes for CASSSPGGSQYF.

The chain is built from TRBV28 and TRBJ2-7; a possible D gene is TRBD1 (5 bases). The V end was cut by 5 bases, the J end by 6 bases, with 26 bases between. CDR3 size: 17 residues. Germline values: CDR1 MDHEN, CDR2 SYDVKM. The CDR3 reads CASSTSGLLGIQGEQYF. The CDR3 DNA is TGTGCCAGCAGTACCTCGGGCTTGTTGGGAATCCAGGGCGAGCAGTACTTC. Full variable domain (outside the CDR3, taken from reference TRBV28 and TRBJ2-7): DVKVTQSSRYLVKRTGEKVFLECVQDMDHENMFWYRQDPGLGLRLIYFSYDVKMKEKGDIPEGYSVSREKKERFSLILESASTNQTSMYLCASSTSGLLGIQGEQYFGPGTRLTVT.

The chain joins TRBV30 to TRBJ1-3, with a weak D call TRBD1 (5 bases). V lost 5 bases and J 8 bases, leaving 19 bases between the germline ends. CDR1 is GTSNPN and CDR2 is SVGIG in the germline V gene (reference sequence). The CDR3 covers 14 residues. This CDR3 reads CAWAQDTGGDTIYF. CDR3 DNA: TGTGCCTGGGCCCAGGACACAGGAGGGGACACCATATATTTT.

The rearrangement uses TRBV9 and TRBJ1-2, with TRBD1 as a possible D gene (6 bases). The CDR3 extends over 15 amino acids. Trimming pared 0 bases from V and 5 bases from J, leaving 14 bases between. Germline V gene sequence: CDR1 SGDLS, CDR2 YYNGEE. The CDR3 reads CASSVDGQLMYGYTF. CDR3 nucleotide sequence: TGTGCCAGCAGCGTAGACGGACAGCTTATGTATGGCTACACCTTC.